The subject of this entry is one T cell receptor beta chain. Data came from immunoSEQ multiplex PCR; TCRdb stores just in-frame clones and leaves some out. The repertoire consists of 55,000 to 85,000 clones, with roughly nine tenths occurring once and the leading ten covering around 1.5%. This sample was included in a study of T cell changes during pregnancy in multiple sclerosis. Germline values: CDR1 KGHSH, CDR2 LQKENI. The CDR3 runs to 17 residues. V was shortened by 5 bases and J by 0 bases, with 17 bases between the two germline ends. The chain employs TRBV18 and TRBJ1-3; tentatively, D is TRBD1 (6 bases). The source material was peripheral blood, sampled in the third trimester of pregnancy. The receptor's source is a female donor with multiple sclerosis, enrolled in a pregnancy study. The CDR3 region is CASSSNVQGRSGNTIYF. DNA for the CDR3: TGTGCCAGCTCATCGAACGTACAGGGACGCTCTGGAAACACCATATATTTT. The full variable domain, rest sourced from reference TRBV18 and TRBJ1-3, is NAGVMQNPRHLVRRRGQEARLRCSPMKGHSHVYWYRQLPEEGLKFMVYLQKENIIDESGMPKERFSAEFPKEGPSILRIQQVVRGDSAAYFCASSSNVQGRSGNTIYFGEGSWLTVV.